This T cell receptor beta chain was captured by sequencing in a study of blood T cell repertoires in COVID-19. Generated by immunoSEQ multiplex PCR, the TCRdb table keeps only in-frame clones and is missing some. The repertoire holds 290,000 or so clones, with approximately 90% as singletons. This CDR3 is 14 amino acids long. Germline-derived CDR1 and CDR2 are LNHDA and SQIVND (reference sequence). Trimming pared 5 bases from V and 1 base from J, leaving 12 bases between. Followed over time, Seattle patients had been enrolled while infection was active. Sequenced input: peripheral blood. V usage is TRBV19 and J usage is TRBJ2-7, with a possible D match to TRBD2 (6 bases). The receptor's source is a woman aged 25 to 39 with COVID-19, enrolled during active disease. CDR3 residues: CASSFGSGSYEQYF. The DNA of the CDR3 is TGTGCCAGTAGTTTTGGTAGCGGTTCCTACGAGCAGTACTTC.